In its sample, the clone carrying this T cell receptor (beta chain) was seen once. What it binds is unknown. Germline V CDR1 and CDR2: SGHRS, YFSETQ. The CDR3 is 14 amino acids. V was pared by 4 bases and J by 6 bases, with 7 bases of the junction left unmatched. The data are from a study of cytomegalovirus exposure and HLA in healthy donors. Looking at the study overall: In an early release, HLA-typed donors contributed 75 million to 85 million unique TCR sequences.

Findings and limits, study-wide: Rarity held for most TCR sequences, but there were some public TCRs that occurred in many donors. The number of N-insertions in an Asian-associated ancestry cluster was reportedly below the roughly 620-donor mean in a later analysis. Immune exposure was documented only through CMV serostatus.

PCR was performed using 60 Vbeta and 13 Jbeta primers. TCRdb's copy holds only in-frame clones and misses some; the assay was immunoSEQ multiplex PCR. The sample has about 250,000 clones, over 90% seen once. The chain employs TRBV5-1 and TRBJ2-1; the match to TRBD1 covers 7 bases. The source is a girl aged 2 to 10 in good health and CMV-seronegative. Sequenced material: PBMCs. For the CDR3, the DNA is TGCGCCAGCAGCCTCCGGGACAGAATCAATGAGCAGTTCTTC. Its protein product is CASSLRDRINEQFF.